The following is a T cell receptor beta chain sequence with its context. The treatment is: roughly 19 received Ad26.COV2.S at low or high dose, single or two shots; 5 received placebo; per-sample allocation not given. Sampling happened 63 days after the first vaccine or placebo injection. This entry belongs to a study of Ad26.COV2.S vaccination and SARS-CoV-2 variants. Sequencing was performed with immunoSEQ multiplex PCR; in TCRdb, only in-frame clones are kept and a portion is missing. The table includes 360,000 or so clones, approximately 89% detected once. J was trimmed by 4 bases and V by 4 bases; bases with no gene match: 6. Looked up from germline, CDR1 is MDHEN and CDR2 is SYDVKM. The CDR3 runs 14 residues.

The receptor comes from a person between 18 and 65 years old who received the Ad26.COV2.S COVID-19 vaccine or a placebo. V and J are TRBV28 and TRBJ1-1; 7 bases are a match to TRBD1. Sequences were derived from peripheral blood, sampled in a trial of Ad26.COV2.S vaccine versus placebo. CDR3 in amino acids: CASSYDRASTEAFF. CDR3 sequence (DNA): TGTGCCAGCAGTTATGACAGGGCTAGCACTGAAGCTTTCTTT.